What follows are 19 T cell receptor beta chains derived from one specimen sequenced in a study of blood T cell repertoires in COVID-19. TCRdb keeps only in-frame clones here, not all; method: immunoSEQ multiplex PCR. Seen here are 250,000 or so clones, around nine tenths observed once, and the top ten hold around 3.6%. The sample was PBMCs or T cells enriched from blood (not recorded which). All receptors derive from a woman aged 30 to 39 who had been exposed to COVID-19.

This chain links TRBV15 with TRBJ1-3, with a tentative D call TRBD1 (5 bases). The V gene's germline CDR1 is LNHNV and CDR2 YYDKDF (reference sequence). The CDR3 is made up of 16 amino acids. V was cut by 5 bases and J by 3 bases, with 17 bases left in between. The CDR3 loop reads CATSAQGGAVGNTIYF. In DNA, the CDR3 is TGTGCCACCAGCGCCCAGGGAGGGGCGGTTGGAAACACCATATATTTT.

The rearrangement joins TRBV11-2 to TRBJ2-1; 11 bases line up with TRBD2. Germline lookup yields CDR1 SGHAT and CDR2 FQNNGV. V gave up 1 base and J gave up 7 bases; unmatched junction bases: 9. CDR3 length: 17 residues. CDR3 bases: TGTGCCAGCAGCTTAGGACTAGCGGGGACCCTGGGGAATGAGCAGTTCTTC. This sequence encodes CASSLGLAGTLGNEQFF.

CDR3 bases: TGTGCCAGCAGGGCGGGAGCTGTCAATGAGCAGTTCTTC. Translated: CASRAGAVNEQFF. The chain couples TRBV5-6 to TRBJ2-1, with 7 bases aligning to TRBD2. J was trimmed by 6 bases and V by 5 bases; bases with no gene match: 5. Germline values: CDR1 SGHDT, CDR2 YYEEEE. The CDR3 totals 13 residues.

J is TRBJ1-1 and V is TRBV14; D not resolved. V dropped 1 base and J dropped 4 bases, with 7 bases sitting between them. The CDR3 is made up of 13 amino acids. Per the germline V gene, CDR1 is SGHDN and CDR2 is FVKESK. This chain's CDR3 is CASSQVRGTEAFF. In DNA, the CDR3 is TGTGCCAGCAGCCAAGTTAGAGGCACTGAAGCTTTCTTT.

V is TRBV9 and J is TRBJ2-1, with 10 positions matching TRBD1. Per the germline V gene, CDR1 is SGDLS and CDR2 is YYNGEE. V lost 6 bases, J lost 7 bases, and 13 bases stayed unmatched. The CDR3 has 16 residues. CDR3 residues: CASTLAPGQGVNEQFF. The DNA for the CDR3 is TGTGCCAGCACCCTCGCCCCCGGACAGGGGGTAAATGAGCAGTTCTTC. The full variable domain, rest sourced from reference TRBV9 and TRBJ2-1, is DSGVTQTPKHLITATGQRVTLRCSPRSGDLSVYWYQQSLDQGLQFLIQYYNGEERAKGNILERFSAQQFPDLHSELNLSSLELGDSALYFCASTLAPGQGVNEQFFGPGTRLTVL.

The chain is built from TRBV3-1 (or the pseudogene TRBV3-2) and TRBJ2-7, with 9 bases lining up with TRBD1. The CDR3 extends over 14 amino acids. The germline CDR1 and CDR2 sequences are LGHDT and YNNKEL (reference sequence). The V segment lost 5 bases and the J segment 1 base; nucleotides outside the gene matches: 3. The CDR3 DNA reads TGTGCCAGCAGCACCGGGACAGGGTCCTACGAGCAGTACTTC. It encodes CASSTGTGSYEQYF.

V gene TRBV12-3 or TRBV12-4 combines with J gene TRBJ1-4, with a tentative D call TRBD1 (6 bases). V lost 5 bases and J lost 8, with 6 bases in between. This CDR3 region has 11 residues. In DNA, the CDR3 is TGTGCCAGCAGTACAGGGGAAAAACTGTTTTTT. The encoded protein is CASSTGEKLFF.

This sequence joins TRBV9 and TRBJ1-2; D is possibly TRBD1 (6 bases). Germline V gene sequence: CDR1 SGDLS, CDR2 YYNGEE. The V end was cut by 3 bases, the J end by 7 bases, with 19 bases between. The length of the CDR3 is 15 residues. The CDR3 is CASSARGEGRGGYTF. The CDR3 coding sequence is TGTGCCAGCAGCGCCAGGGGTGAAGGGAGAGGTGGCTACACCTTC.

With respect to this clone: Other DNA sequences in the same sample also yield this CDR3. The gene calls are TRBV2 and TRBJ1-5; D is unclear. This CDR3 has 13 amino acids. V was trimmed by 3 bases and J by 4 bases, leaving 7 bases between them. CDR1 and CDR2 from the germline V gene are SNHLY and FYNNEI. CDR3 sequence (DNA): TGTGCCAGCAGTGACAGGCTAAATCAGCCCCAGCATTTT. This sequence encodes CASSDRLNQPQHF.

This clone was counted once. This rearrangement joins TRBV21-1 to TRBJ2-7; the table's D gene call, TRBD1, was not cross checked with the DNA. TRBV21-1 is marked as a pseudogene. This CDR3 is built from 15 residues. The DNA of the CDR3 is TGTGCCAGCAGCCCCAGGGGCAGGGGCCCCTACGAGCAGTACTTC. As protein: CASSPRGRGPYEQYF.

The chain is built from TRBV5-4 and TRBJ2-7, with 9 positions matching TRBD1. This CDR3 comprises 13 residues. V shed 3 bases, J shed 6 bases, and the junction held 4 bases outside the gene matches. Germline V gives CDR1 SGHNT, CDR2 YYREEE (reference sequence). DNA for the CDR3: TGTGCCAGCAGCTCGGGACAGGGTAGCGAGCAGTACTTC. Encoded protein: CASSSGQGSEQYF.

The chain is built from TRBV11-2 and TRBJ1-1, with TRBD1 matching 7 bases. The germline V gene has CDR1 SGHAT and CDR2 FQNNGV. This CDR3 contains 16 residues. J lost 3 bases, V lost 3 bases, and 10 bases had no gene match. For the CDR3, the DNA is TGTGCCAGCAGCTTCGATATGGAAGGGGGCGACACTGAAGCTTTCTTT. Translation gives CASSFDMEGGDTEAFF.

Only a few counts were recorded for this clone. This chain joins TRBV3-1 (or the pseudogene TRBV3-2) and TRBJ2-3; D unresolved. Deletions cut 1 base from V and 2 bases from J, with 4 bases between. The CDR3 has 13 residues. Germline V gene sequence: CDR1 LGHDT, CDR2 YNNKEL (reference sequence). CDR3 sequence reads: CASSQGNTDTQYF. CDR3 nucleotides: TGTGCCAGCAGCCAAGGTAACACAGATACGCAGTATTTT.

This clone has only one observation. The genes are TRBV30 and TRBJ2-7, with TRBD2 as a possible D gene (6 bases). The V end was cut by 4 bases, the J end by 5 bases, with 12 bases between. From germline, CDR1 is GTSNPN and CDR2 SVGIG (reference sequence). The CDR3 is 12 residues long. The CDR3 reads CAWIEGGNEQYF. Here the CDR3 DNA reads TGTGCCTGGATTGAGGGAGGAAACGAGCAGTACTTC.

V and J are TRBV3-1 (or the pseudogene TRBV3-2) and TRBJ2-7; TRBD1 matches 12 bases. Per the germline V gene, CDR1 is LGHDT and CDR2 is YNNKEL (reference sequence). The CDR3 contains 15 residues. J lost 4 bases, V lost 4 bases, and 5 bases had no gene match. CDR3 sequence reads: CASSPGTGGEYEQYF. The CDR3 region has the DNA TGTGCCAGCAGCCCCGGGACAGGGGGCGAATACGAGCAGTACTTC.

V and J are TRBV4-2 and TRBJ1-2; TRBD1 aligns across 9 bases. J gave up 0 bases and V 5 bases, and 10 bases lay outside the gene matches. The V gene's germline CDR1 is LGHNA and CDR2 YNFKEQ. The CDR3 has 17 amino acids. The CDR3 bases are TGTGCCAGCAGCTCCCAACCGGGACAGGGAACTAACTATGGCTACACCTTC. This sequence encodes CASSSQPGQGTNYGYTF.

The chain recombines TRBV2 with TRBJ1-2; 7 bases match TRBD1. This CDR3 contains 15 residues. V lost 8 bases and J lost 3; bases outside the gene matches: 12. Germline CDR1 SNHLY, CDR2 FYNNEI. The CDR3 sequence: CASAEESGQHYGYTF. The CDR3 DNA is TGTGCCAGCGCAGAAGAGTCGGGACAGCACTATGGCTACACCTTC.

This clone appeared once. The chain recombines TRBV6-5 with TRBJ1-1; TRBD1 matches 7 bases. The junction had 3 bases not matched to a gene; V was cut back by 6 bases and J by 5 bases. The CDR3 is made up of 12 amino acids. The germline CDR1 and CDR2 sequences are MNHEY and SVGAGI. CDR3 protein: CASRTGVTEAFF. The CDR3 coding sequence is TGTGCCAGCAGAACAGGGGTTACTGAAGCTTTCTTT.

This chain connects TRBV5-4 to TRBJ1-2; D gene unclear. V lost 2 bases and J 0 bases, leaving 8 bases between the germline ends. Germline CDR1 is SGHNT and CDR2 is YYREEE (reference sequence). The CDR3 consists of 14 residues. The CDR3 DNA is TGTGCCAGCAGCTTCGGGTCAGCTAACTATGGCTACACCTTC. It is translated as CASSFGSANYGYTF.